The 27 T cell receptor beta chains given below trace back to one sample, sequenced in a study of early T cells in non-severe SARS-CoV-2 infection. Via MiXCR, TCRdb re-called the 5' RACE reads, giving one row per CDR3 protein. The table records 55,000 to 70,000 distinct CDR3 sequences, around 12% of them present only once. Material: whole blood, obtained at baseline. The receptor set was obtained from an adult who was a healthcare worker with PCR-confirmed SARS-CoV-2 infection or an uninfected control (not recorded which). The donor label of this sample is uncertain.

There are a few counts of this clonotype. This chain uses TRBV2 with TRBJ1-2; D gene unclear. CDR3 length: 15 amino acids. Trimming pared 1 base from V and 2 bases from J, leaving 11 bases between. Per germline, CDR1 SNHLY and CDR2 FYNNEI. The DNA of the CDR3 is TGTGCCAGCAGTGAAGTTCGGGATTTGAACTATGGCTACACCTTC. This encodes CASSEVRDLNYGYTF.

The rearrangement uses TRBV6-6 and TRBJ1-2, with a tentative D call TRBD1 (6 bases). The CDR3 is made up of 12 amino acids. Germline assignment: CDR1 MNHNY and CDR2 SVGAGI (reference sequence). Trimming left V 7 bases short and J 7 bases short, with 13 bases between. The CDR3 sequence is CASTQRGFGYTF. The CDR3 bases are TGTGCCAGCACCCAAAGGGGGTTTGGCTACACCTTC.

The chain has TRBV11-2 and TRBJ2-2; 7 nucleotides agree with TRBD1. Trimming cost V 4 bases and J 6 bases; bases outside gene matches: 8. Germline-derived CDR1 and CDR2 are SGHAT and FQNNGV. CDR3 length: 15 amino acids. The CDR3 nucleotides read TGTGCCAGCAGCTCGCAAGACAGGGTACCCGGGGAGCTGTTTTTT. This gives the protein CASSSQDRVPGELFF.

This clonotype was recorded many times. The rearrangement uses TRBV3-1 and TRBJ1-4; D is unclear. V gave up 3 bases and J gave up 2 bases, with 7 bases separating them. Per the germline V gene, CDR1 is LGHDT and CDR2 is YNNKEL (reference sequence). The CDR3 extends over 14 amino acids. This CDR3 reads CASSQEQTNEKLFF. The CDR3 DNA reads TGTGCCAGCAGCCAGGAACAGACTAATGAAAAACTGTTTTTT.

In the case of this clonotype: A junction boundary mismatches the germline segment, possibly from a read error. The chain combines TRBV20-1 with TRBJ2-2, with D unresolved. Germline CDR1 DFQATT, CDR2 SNEGSKA (reference sequence). CDR3 length equals 15 residues. The CDR3 spells CSARDTISGTEELFF. DNA of the CDR3: TGCAGTGCTAGAGATACGATTTCCGGCACCGAGGAGCTGTTTTTT.

This chain uses TRBV6-1 with TRBJ1-2, with no clear D. Germline assignment: CDR1 MNHNS and CDR2 SASEGT. V was trimmed by 10 bases and J by 2 bases, leaving 8 bases between them. The CDR3 runs 11 residues. The CDR3 region is CATGGNYGYTF. In nucleotides, the CDR3 is TGTGCCACCGGCGGGAACTATGGCTACACCTTC.

The table lists this clonotype with a few counts. CDR3 region: CASSTYPLEDTQYF. In DNA form, the CDR3 reads TGTGCCAGTAGTACCTACCCTCTGGAAGATACGCAGTATTTT. The rearrangement uses TRBV19 and TRBJ2-3; unclear D gene. Per the germline V gene, CDR1 is LNHDA and CDR2 is SQIVND (reference sequence). The CDR3 is made up of 14 amino acids. V lost 4 bases and J lost 5, with 13 bases in between.

The DNA of the CDR3 is TGCGCCAGCAGCCCCGGCAGGCAGCGGGGGGGTTACAATGAGCAGTTCTTC. It specifies CASSPGRQRGGYNEQFF. The chain carries TRBV4-1 and TRBJ2-1, with 10 positions matching TRBD2. CDR1 is MGHRA and CDR2 is YSYEKL in the germline V gene. This CDR3 contains 17 residues. With V trimmed by 4 bases and J by 4 bases, 10 bases remained unmatched.

Only a few counts were recorded for this clonotype. This sequence joins TRBV7-2 and TRBJ2-1, with TRBD1 as a possible D gene (5 bases). The germline V gene has CDR1 SGHTA and CDR2 FQGNSA. The CDR3 is made up of 15 amino acids. V was clipped by 1 base and J by 5 bases, with 12 bases between them. The CDR3 sequence: CASSLGGASDNEQFF. The CDR3 DNA follows: TGTGCCAGCAGCTTAGGGGGCGCGAGTGACAATGAGCAGTTCTTC.

This clonotype was found many times. The chain links TRBV4-2 to TRBJ2-6; D is possibly TRBD2 (7 bases). The CDR3 spans 21 residues. V was trimmed by 1 base and J by 0 bases, leaving 22 bases between them. Per germline, CDR1 LGHNA and CDR2 YNFKEQ. In nucleotides, the CDR3 is TGTGCCAGCAGCCAAGGAAGTCCGGTTGCGGGGGCCAACTCTGGGGCCAACGTCCTGACTTTC. It specifies CASSQGSPVAGANSGANVLTF.

This clonotype has more than one count but fewer than ten. This chain uses TRBV7-9 with TRBJ2-5; 9 positions match TRBD1. CDR1 is SEHNR, CDR2 FQNEAQ, per germline (reference sequence). The CDR3 length is 14 residues. V trimming: 5 bases; J trimming: 3 bases; junction bases outside the gene matches: 4. As DNA, the CDR3 is TGTGCCAGCAGCGGAGGACAGGGGAAAGAGACCCAGTACTTC. This sequence encodes CASSGGQGKETQYF.

This clonotype was counted at least ten times. The chain recombines TRBV29-1 with TRBJ2-2; D gene uncertain. Trimming pared 4 bases from V and 0 bases from J, leaving 9 bases between. The CDR3 covers 14 residues. Germline CDR1 SQVTM, CDR2 ANQGSEA. DNA for the CDR3: TGCAGCGTTGTTCAACACTCGAACACCGGGGAGCTGTTTTTT. This gives the protein CSVVQHSNTGELFF.

This clonotype was picked up a small number of times. The genes are TRBV7-2 and TRBJ2-4, with 12 bases that match TRBD1. Germline-derived CDR1 and CDR2 are SGHTA and FQGNSA. The V and J ends lost 1 base and 9 bases, in that order; junction bases with no gene match: 4. The CDR3 loop spans 15 amino acids. The CDR3: CASSLGDRGRFIQYF. The CDR3 DNA is TGTGCCAGCAGCTTAGGGGACAGGGGGCGGTTCATTCAGTACTTC.

This clonotype came up a few times. J is TRBJ2-1 and V is TRBV28, with D uncertain. Between the trimmed V and J ends, which lost 6 bases and 0 bases, there was a span of 18 bases. Germline-derived CDR1 and CDR2 are MDHEN and SYDVKM. This CDR3 spans 17 amino acids. The CDR3 DNA is TGTGCCAGCAGCACAAACTCCCAAGCCTTCTCCTACAATGAGCAGTTCTTC. It yields the protein CASSTNSQAFSYNEQFF.

CDR3 residues: CASSAGTGVVPSNQPQHF. CDR3 nucleotide sequence: TGTGCCAGCAGCGCCGGGACAGGTGTAGTGCCGAGCAATCAGCCCCAGCATTTT. The V and J genes are TRBV5-8 and TRBJ1-5; 8 bases line up with TRBD1. The CDR3 contains 18 residues. The germline V gene encodes CDR1 SGHTS and CDR2 YDEGEE. V shed 4 bases and J 1 base; nucleotides not matched to a gene: 13.

This clonotype was detected a few times. The chain combines TRBV7-9 with TRBJ1-3; D not resolved. The CDR3 runs 12 residues. V was cut by 6 bases and J by 4 bases, with 7 bases left in between. Germline values: CDR1 SEHNR, CDR2 FQNEAQ (reference sequence). The CDR3 DNA reads as TGTGCCAGCAGTCCCCAGGGAAACACCATATATTTT. This translates into CASSPQGNTIYF.

The chain has TRBV19 and TRBJ2-1; 8 bases are shared with TRBD2. V shed 4 bases and J 4 bases; nucleotides not matched to a gene: 9. The germline V gene encodes CDR1 LNHDA and CDR2 SQIVND (reference sequence). CDR3 length: 16 residues. The CDR3 here is CASSTQRGGTYNEQFF. CDR3 nucleotide sequence: TGTGCCAGTAGTACACAACGGGGGGGCACTTACAATGAGCAGTTCTTC.

V gene TRBV9 combines with J gene TRBJ1-6; 7 bases are a match to TRBD1. This CDR3 is built from 16 residues. V lost 3 bases and J lost 10; bases outside the gene matches: 13. Germline-derived CDR1 and CDR2 are SGDLS and YYNGEE. The CDR3 DNA follows: TGTGCCAGCAGCGACGGACAGGCCGTATATCAATCACCCCTCCACTTT. This translates into CASSDGQAVYQSPLHF.

This clonotype occurred a few times. The chain links TRBV7-6 to TRBJ2-5; D not resolved. Trimming took off 1 base at V and 5 bases at J, with 14 bases between the two ends. CDR3 size: 15 residues. Germline assignment: CDR1 SGHVS and CDR2 FNYEAQ. This CDR3 reads CASSLGLGEWETQYF. CDR3 DNA sequence: TGTGCCAGCAGCTTAGGGCTTGGGGAATGGGAGACCCAGTACTTC.

The sample holds many counts of this clonotype. The chain has TRBV29-1 and TRBJ1-2, with D maybe TRBD1 (5 bases). The CDR3 length is 12 residues. Germline V CDR1 and CDR2: SQVTM, ANQGSEA. The V gene lost 3 bases and the J gene lost 2 bases, with 7 bases spanning the gap. The CDR3 DNA follows: TGCAGCGTTGATAAGGGGAACTATGGCTACACCTTC. Its translation: CSVDKGNYGYTF.

This chain connects TRBV7-9 to TRBJ1-2; D gene uncertain. V was trimmed by 7 bases and J by 1 base, leaving 13 bases between them. CDR1 and CDR2 (germline): SEHNR, FQNEAQ (reference sequence). The CDR3 is made up of 14 amino acids. CDR3: CASTRTADNYGYTF. Written as DNA, the CDR3 is TGTGCCAGCACTAGGACGGCGGATAACTATGGCTACACCTTC. The complete variable domain, with remaining parts taken from reference TRBV7-9 and TRBJ1-2, reads DTGVSQNPRHKITKRGQNVTFRCDPISEHNRLYWYRQTLGQGPEFLTYFQNEAQLEKSRLLSDRFSAERPKGSFSTLEIQRTEQGDSAMYLCASTRTADNYGYTFGSGTRLTVV.

In this sample, this clonotype turned up a few times. This sequence joins TRBV20-1 and TRBJ2-1; D unresolved. The germline gives CDR1 DFQATT, CDR2 SNEGSKA (reference sequence). The CDR3 totals 14 residues. V was trimmed by 2 bases and J by 2 bases, leaving 10 bases between them. The DNA for the CDR3 is TGCAGTGCTAGATATGGGCTTGCCTACAATGAGCAGTTCTTC. Amino acids: CSARYGLAYNEQFF.

This clonotype occurred many times. The chain recombines TRBV2 with TRBJ1-5, with no clear D. This CDR3 is built from 13 residues. V shed 7 bases and J shed 0 bases, with 7 bases lying between them. CDR1 and CDR2 from the germline V gene are SNHLY and FYNNEI. The chain's CDR3 is CASNGDSNQPQHF. CDR3 bases: TGTGCCAGCAACGGGGATAGCAATCAGCCCCAGCATTTT.

The chain carries TRBV19 and TRBJ1-1, with D maybe TRBD1 (5 bases). Germline CDR1 LNHDA, CDR2 SQIVND (reference sequence). The CDR3 has 14 residues. Trimming removed 2 bases from V and 3 bases from J, with 10 bases in between. In DNA, the CDR3 is TGTGCCAGTAGTATAAGGGGACGTGACACTGAAGCTTTCTTT. This gives the protein CASSIRGRDTEAFF.

This clonotype was counted between two and nine times. This chain links TRBV29-1 with TRBJ2-1; no clear D. The CDR3 covers 12 residues. V was shortened by 0 bases and J by 3 bases, with 3 bases between the two germline ends. Germline lookup yields CDR1 SQVTM and CDR2 ANQGSEA. The CDR3 loop reads CSVEDHYNEQFF. CDR3 DNA: TGCAGCGTTGAAGATCACTACAATGAGCAGTTCTTC.

The chain combines TRBV20-1 with TRBJ2-3; 11 bases match TRBD2. There are 15 residues in the CDR3. The V and J ends lost 3 bases and 6 bases, in that order; junction bases with no gene match: 8. The germline gives CDR1 DFQATT, CDR2 SNEGSKA (reference sequence). The CDR3 coding sequence is TGCAGTGCTAGGCTAGCGGGGGGCAATACGGATACGCAGTATTTT. Translating gives CSARLAGGNTDTQYF.

This chain connects TRBV2 to TRBJ1-2; 7 bases agree with TRBD1. In germline, CDR1 is SNHLY, CDR2 FYNNEI. This CDR3 is 13 amino acids long. V trimming: 4 bases; J trimming: 3 bases; junction bases outside the gene matches: 2. The DNA of the CDR3 is TGTGCCAGCAGTGGGGACAGTTACTATGGCTACACCTTC. Its translation is CASSGDSYYGYTF.